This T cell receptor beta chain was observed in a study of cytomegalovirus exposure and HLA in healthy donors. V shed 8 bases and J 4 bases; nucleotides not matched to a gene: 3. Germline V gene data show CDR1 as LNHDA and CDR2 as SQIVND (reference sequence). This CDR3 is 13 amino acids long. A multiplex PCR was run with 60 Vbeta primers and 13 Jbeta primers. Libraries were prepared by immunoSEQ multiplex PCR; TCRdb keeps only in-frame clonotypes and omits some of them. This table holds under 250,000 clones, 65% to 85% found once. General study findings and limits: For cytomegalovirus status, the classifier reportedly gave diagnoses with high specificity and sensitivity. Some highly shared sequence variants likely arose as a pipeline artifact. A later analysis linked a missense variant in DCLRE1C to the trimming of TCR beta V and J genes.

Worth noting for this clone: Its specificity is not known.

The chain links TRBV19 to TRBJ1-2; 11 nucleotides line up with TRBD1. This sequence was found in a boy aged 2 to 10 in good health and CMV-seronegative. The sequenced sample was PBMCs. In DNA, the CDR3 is TGTGCCAGTTCGGGACAGGGGGGCTATGGCTACACCTTC. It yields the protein CASSGQGGYGYTF.